These T cell receptor beta chains were read from a single sample in a study of cytomegalovirus exposure and HLA in healthy donors. Profiling relied on immunoSEQ multiplex PCR, and the TCRdb table lists in-frame clones only, not all of them. The table has about 200,000 clones, 70% to 85% seen once. Input material: PBMCs. The receptor set was obtained from a girl aged 2 to 10 in good health and CMV-seronegative. Each CDR3 is given with its conserved first and last residue. Expanded clones get a size class; other rows say once, few or many, or leave the size out.

size: .
J: TRBJ1-2
V: TRBV15
CDR3: CATSREGLRGYGYTF

size: few
J: TRBJ2-3
V: TRBV27
CDR3: CASRRRERADTQYF

size: .
J: TRBJ1-2
V: TRBV18
CDR3: CASSPSRGSGYGYTF

size: .
J: TRBJ2-7
V: TRBV9
CDR3: CASSKRAGGPYEQYF

size: few
J: TRBJ1-2
V: TRBV10-1
CDR3: CASSEFIFYGYTF

size: .
J: TRBJ2-3
V: TRBV5-1
CDR3: CASSLLQGSTDTQYF

size: .
J: TRBJ1-6
V: TRBV5-3
CDR3: CARSAIRGMRNSPLHF

size: .
J: TRBJ2-5
V: TRBV19
CDR3: CASSTQLTGTQYF

size: .
J: TRBJ1-4
V: TRBV4-2
CDR3: CASSQEGQGGGALFF

size: once
J: TRBJ1-2
V: TRBV27
CDR3: CASQGSMGGYTF

size: .
J: TRBJ2-7
V: TRBV14
CDR3: CASSKRTKQGVEQYF

size: .
J: TRBJ2-5
V: TRBV5-1
CDR3: CASSLGDRDRVKTQYF

size: .
J: TRBJ2-5
V: TRBV5-4
CDR3: CASSLVSGGQETQYF

size: .
J: TRBJ2-1
V: TRBV9
CDR3: CASSVRGGPPGNEQFF

size: .
J: TRBJ2-1
V: TRBV2
CDR3: CASSADRTRSSYNEQFF

size: .
J: TRBJ1-1
V: TRBV27
CDR3: CASSYQTGLAEAFF

size: .
J: TRBJ2-1
V: TRBV2
CDR3: CASSSDTHRFF

size: .
J: .
V: TRBV6-5
CDR3: CASSYSRGSEQYF